Sequencing of this TCR beta chain was carried out in a study of OX40 agonist ivuxolimab in advanced cancers. Study details: An agonistic anti-OX40 (CD134) antibody, ivuxolimab, was used to treat the patients. Study results and limitations: CD8+ T cells (on average) carried more expanded clones than CD4+ T cells.

Germline CDR1 reads MNHNY; CDR2 reads SVGAGI (reference sequence). V shed 5 bases and J shed 2 bases, with 17 bases lying between them. The CDR3 runs 16 residues. Only in-frame clones appear in the TCRdb table, and some are missing; sequencing was by immunoSEQ multiplex PCR. The table shows 30,000 to 45,000 clones, with just under 75% occurring only once. As for this clone: Its antigen remains unknown.

The V and J genes are TRBV6-6 and TRBJ2-3, with D unclear. The sequencing used CD4+ or CD8+ T cells sorted from blood, collected in a trial of the OX40 agonist ivuxolimab. The sequence derives from an adult with an advanced solid tumor such as melanoma, head and neck, liver or kidney cancer. The CDR3 spells CASSPAPGLVTDTQYF. The CDR3 DNA sequence: TGTGCCAGCAGTCCGGCACCCGGGTTAGTCACAGATACGCAGTATTTT.